The 32 T cell receptor beta chains reported below all come from one sample, sequenced in a study of STAT5B mutations in CD4+ large granular lymphocyte leukemia. Only in-frame clones appear in the TCRdb table, and some are missing; sequencing was by immunoSEQ multiplex PCR. This sample has some 28,000 clones, with less than 85% found just once. What was sequenced was CD4+ T cells from blood buffy coats. The receptors were sampled from a human donor in good health.

The rearrangement links TRBV5-1 to TRBJ2-1, with D perhaps assigned TRBD1 or TRBD2 (5 bases each). Trimming pared 2 bases from V and 6 bases from J, leaving 30 bases between. Germline V gene lookup returns CDR1 SGHRS and CDR2 YFSETQ. This CDR3 contains 20 residues. The CDR3 region has the DNA TGCGCCAGCAGCTTTCCCCCAGGGCGCCTAGGTGGCCCTAGCCCCAATGAGCAGTTCTTC. Its translation: CASSFPPGRLGGPSPNEQFF. The variable domain in full, with the rest retrieved from reference TRBV5-1 and TRBJ2-1, is KAGVTQTPRYLIKTRGQQVTLSCSPISGHRSVSWYQQTPGQGLQFLFEYFSETQRNKGNFPGRFSGRQFSNSRSEMNVSTLELGDSALYLCASSFPPGRLGGPSPNEQFFGPGTRLTVL.

This chain joins TRBV5-6 and TRBJ1-2; D gene unclear. CDR1 SGHDT and CDR2 YYEEEE come from the germline V gene. Trimming pared 4 bases from V and 5 bases from J, leaving 21 bases between. The CDR3 runs 16 residues. CDR3 nucleotides: TGTGCCAGCAGCCTTCCCGCCGGGTTTCCATGGTATGGCTACACCTTC. It translates to CASSLPAGFPWYGYTF.

This clone has only a few counts. DNA for the CDR3: TGTGCCAGCAGCTTGACAGGGTTGCCCTACGAGCAGTACTTC. Translated: CASSLTGLPYEQYF. This chain links TRBV5-6 with TRBJ2-7; D might be TRBD1 (6 bases). The CDR3 sequence is 14 residues long. V lost 1 base and J 2 bases, leaving 10 bases between the germline ends. In germline, CDR1 is SGHDT, CDR2 YYEEEE.

The V call is TRBV10-1, the J call TRBJ1-3; D is possibly TRBD1 (6 bases). There are 14 residues in the CDR3. V lost 9 bases and J 0 bases, leaving 12 bases between the germline ends. Germline V CDR1 and CDR2: WNHNN, SYGVQD (reference sequence). The CDR3 reads CASGGGTSGNTIYF. CDR3 DNA: TGCGCCAGTGGGGGCGGGACCTCTGGAAACACCATATATTTT.

V and J are TRBV5-1 and TRBJ2-5; no definite D call. Per germline, CDR1 SGHRS and CDR2 YFSETQ. Trimming shortened V by 1 base and J by 5 bases, and 6 bases separated the two germline ends. This CDR3 is built from 12 residues. CDR3 sequence reads: CASSLSRETQYF. The CDR3 DNA reads TGCGCCAGCAGCTTGAGCAGGGAGACCCAGTACTTC.

The rearrangement links TRBV7-9 to TRBJ1-2; 7 positions match TRBD1. In germline, CDR1 is SEHNR, CDR2 FQNEAQ (reference sequence). The V segment lost 0 bases and the J segment 6 bases; nucleotides outside the gene matches: 7. The CDR3 length is 15 residues. CDR3 in DNA: TGTGCCAGCAGCTTAGCATTGACAGGGTCAGATGGCTACACCTTC. Encoded protein: CASSLALTGSDGYTF.

In its sample, this clone was seen a few times. The chain employs TRBV6-1 and TRBJ1-1, with 7 bases matching TRBD1. The V gene's germline CDR1 is MNHNS and CDR2 SASEGT. This CDR3 comprises 15 residues. The J segment lost 3 bases and the V segment lost 4 bases, leaving 8 bases of the junction unmatched. For the CDR3, the DNA is TGTGCCAGCAGTGCCCTACAGGGGAGTGACACTGAAGCTTTCTTT. Its translation is CASSALQGSDTEAFF.

J is TRBJ2-1 and V is TRBV12-5; 10 bases fit TRBD2. The CDR3 contains 15 residues. From germline, CDR1 is LGHNT and CDR2 FRNRAP. V dropped 0 bases and J dropped 9; count of bases not matched to a gene: 5. CDR3 nucleotide sequence: TGTGCTAGTGGTTTGGTCCTAGCGGGAGTGGTTGAGCAGTTCTTC. Translated: CASGLVLAGVVEQFF.

The gene calls are TRBV6-6 and TRBJ1-2, with D perhaps matching TRBD1 (5 bases). CDR1 and CDR2 from the germline V gene are MNHNY and SVGAGI (reference sequence). The V gene lost 7 bases and the J gene lost 0 bases, with 15 bases spanning the gap. The CDR3 has 15 residues. Written as DNA, the CDR3 is TGTGCCAGCACCACGGGGCACAGAGCTAACTATGGCTACACCTTC. This translates into CASTTGHRANYGYTF.

This clone was detected a few times. The V call is TRBV10-3, the J call TRBJ1-5; TRBD1 aligns across 8 bases. Germline V lookup: CDR1 ENHRY, CDR2 SYGVKD. Germline trimming cut 5 bases from V and 3 bases from J; bases unmatched to any gene: 3. The CDR3 is 14 residues long. CDR3 sequence: CAISQTGDNQPQHF. The CDR3 bases are TGTGCCATCAGTCAGACAGGGGACAATCAGCCCCAGCATTTT.

V gene TRBV5-8 combines with J gene TRBJ1-5; D remains unclear. The length of the CDR3 is 16 residues. The V gene's germline CDR1 is SGHTS and CDR2 YDEGEE. V lost 4 bases and J 2 bases, leaving 16 bases between the germline ends. CDR3 sequence (DNA): TGTGCCAGCAGCCCTACTCCGGGAGTAGGCAATCAGCCCCAGCATTTT. Translating gives CASSPTPGVGNQPQHF.

This clone was counted between two and nine times. This chain links TRBV27 with TRBJ2-3, with D perhaps matching TRBD1 or TRBD2 (5 bases each). The germline V gene has CDR1 MNHEY and CDR2 SMNVEV (reference sequence). Trimming cost V 5 bases and J 1 base, with 10 bases left between them. The CDR3 consists of 14 residues. The CDR3 coding sequence is TGTGCCAGCAGTCCGACAGCGGGCACAGATACGCAGTATTTT. It specifies CASSPTAGTDTQYF.

V is TRBV11-3 and J is TRBJ1-1; D perhaps matches TRBD1 (5 bases). The CDR3 has 14 amino acids. In germline, CDR1 is SGHNT, CDR2 YENEEA. V was pared by 5 bases and J by 5 bases, with 15 bases between. The chain's CDR3 is CASSARGPGTEAFF. The CDR3, as DNA: TGTGCCAGCAGCGCGCGGGGCCCGGGGACTGAAGCTTTCTTT.

V and J are TRBV19 and TRBJ2-3, with D tentatively TRBD2 (7 bases). CDR1 LNHDA and CDR2 SQIVND come from the germline V gene (reference sequence). CDR3 length equals 12 residues. Trimming stripped 9 bases from V and 7 bases from J, with 14 bases between. CDR3 sequence (DNA): TGTGCCAGCGGGGGGCTCACTAATACGCAGTATTTT. The encoded protein is CASGGLTNTQYF.

As DNA, the CDR3 is TGCGCCAGCAGCTTGGTTCGGGCAGGGGGATCTGGGGCCAACGTCCTGACTTTC. Amino acid sequence: CASSLVRAGGSGANVLTF. The rearrangement uses TRBV5-1 and TRBJ2-6, with 7 bases aligning to TRBD1. V dropped 0 bases and J dropped 1; count of bases not matched to a gene: 7. Germline CDR1 SGHRS, CDR2 YFSETQ. The CDR3 is 18 amino acids.

This sequence joins TRBV29-1 and TRBJ1-1, with TRBD1 identical over 8 bases. Germline-derived CDR1 and CDR2 are SQVTM and ANQGSEA. V lost 5 bases, J lost 4 bases, and 9 bases stayed unmatched. This CDR3 is 14 amino acids long. The CDR3 sequence: CSVRRTGKSTEAFF. The CDR3 coding sequence is TGCAGCGTTAGGAGGACAGGGAAAAGCACTGAAGCTTTCTTT.

V gene TRBV4-2 combines with J gene TRBJ1-1; unclear D gene. Trimming stripped 0 bases from V and 0 bases from J, with 17 bases between. This CDR3 spans 18 amino acids. Germline V gene data show CDR1 as LGHNA and CDR2 as YNFKEQ. CDR3 residues: CASSQDLRAVPLNTEAFF. CDR3 in DNA: TGTGCCAGCAGCCAAGATCTCCGGGCAGTCCCACTGAACACTGAAGCTTTCTTT.

The chain carries TRBV19 and TRBJ1-1; the match to TRBD1 covers 9 bases. Germline values: CDR1 LNHDA, CDR2 SQIVND (reference sequence). The CDR3 is 15 residues long. The V gene end was trimmed by 3 bases and the J gene end by 10 bases; junction bases not matched to a gene: 12. The CDR3, as DNA: TGTGCCAGTAGTATTCCAGGACAGGGGATTGAGGGAGCTTTCTTT. Translation: CASSIPGQGIEGAFF. Variable domain in full (rest from reference TRBV19 and TRBJ1-1): DGGITQSPKYLFRKEGQNVTLSCEQNLNHDAMYWYRQDPGQGLRLIYYSQIVNDFQKGDIAEGYSVSREKKESFPLTVTSAQKNPTAFYLCASSIPGQGIEGAFFGQGTRLTVV.

This clone was seen just once. V usage is TRBV7-2 and J usage is TRBJ2-1; D is unclear. Trimming took off 1 base at V and 5 bases at J, with 15 bases between the two ends. The germline V gene has CDR1 SGHTA and CDR2 FQGNSA. This CDR3 region has 16 residues. CDR3 region: CASSLGYNARNNEQFF. The CDR3 DNA reads TGTGCCAGCAGCTTAGGGTACAATGCCCGCAACAATGAGCAGTTCTTC.

V and J are TRBV19 and TRBJ1-6; D is perhaps TRBD1 (5 bases). Trimming stripped 5 bases from V and 0 bases from J, with 17 bases between. Germline CDR1 reads LNHDA; CDR2 reads SQIVND (reference sequence). The CDR3 contains 18 residues. The CDR3 loop reads CASSQSFPGSSYNSPLHF. In nucleotides, the CDR3 is TGTGCCAGTAGTCAATCCTTTCCAGGGAGCTCCTATAATTCACCCCTCCACTTT.

The V gene is TRBV25-1, the J gene TRBJ1-5; a possible D gene is TRBD1 (6 bases). This CDR3 contains 14 residues. Trimming cost V 5 bases and J 0 bases, with 8 bases left between them. From germline, CDR1 is MGHDK and CDR2 SYGVNS. The CDR3 sequence is CASSRDNSNQPQHF. In DNA, the CDR3 is TGTGCCAGCAGTCGGGACAATAGCAATCAGCCCCAGCATTTT.

The chain has TRBV4-3 and TRBJ1-2; tentatively, D is TRBD1 (6 bases). This CDR3 region has 15 residues. CDR1 and CDR2 from the germline V gene are LGHNA and YSLEER. Trimming shortened V by 0 bases and J by 2 bases, and 10 bases separated the two germline ends. The CDR3 sequence is CASSQEAGANYGYTF. The CDR3 DNA is TGCGCCAGCAGCCAAGAGGCAGGGGCCAACTATGGCTACACCTTC.

This CDR3 is CASSLSTRGQSEQFF. In DNA form, the CDR3 reads TGTGCCAGCAGCTTAAGTACTAGAGGACAATCAGAGCAGTTCTTC. The gene calls are TRBV7-2 and TRBJ2-1; tentatively, D is TRBD1 or TRBD2 (5 bases each). V was clipped by 2 bases and J by 10 bases, with 18 bases between them. Germline-derived CDR1 and CDR2 are SGHTA and FQGNSA. This CDR3 has 15 residues. Based on the CDR3 plus reference TRBV7-2 and TRBJ2-1, the full variable domain is GAGVSQSPSNKVTEKGKDVELRCDPISGHTALYWYRQSLGQGLEFLIYFQGNSAPDKSGLPSDRFSAERTGGSVSTLTIQRTQQEDSAVYLCASSLSTRGQSEQFFGPGTRLTVL.

The chain couples TRBV29-1 to TRBJ1-1; D is possibly TRBD1 (5 bases). CDR1 and CDR2 from the germline V gene are SQVTM and ANQGSEA. This CDR3 has 13 residues. Trimming pared 4 bases from V and 6 bases from J, leaving 15 bases between. In nucleotides, the CDR3 is TGCAGCGTTGTCGTCAGGGATAAGTCTGAAGCTTTCTTT. The encoded protein is CSVVVRDKSEAFF.

The gene calls are TRBV5-1 and TRBJ2-7, with D perhaps TRBD1 (5 bases). This CDR3 region has 15 residues. Trimming pared 7 bases from V and 4 bases from J, leaving 21 bases between. Germline CDR1 and CDR2: SGHRS and YFSETQ. Here the CDR3 DNA reads TGCGCCAGCCGCCCTGGAAGGGGTTTGAGATACGAGCAGTACTTC. Residues: CASRPGRGLRYEQYF.

V gene TRBV29-1 combines with J gene TRBJ2-4; no clear D gene. The CDR3 has 15 residues. Germline lookup yields CDR1 SQVTM and CDR2 ANQGSEA. V dropped 2 bases and J dropped 0 bases, with 11 bases sitting between them. The CDR3 bases are TGCAGCGTTGAAAGGCTCGAGATAGCCAAAAACATTCAGTACTTC. Translating gives CSVERLEIAKNIQYF.

This chain joins TRBV5-5 and TRBJ1-5, with D possibly being TRBD1 (5 bases). CDR3 length equals 17 residues. Trimming removed 4 bases at V and 5 bases at J, with 22 bases between. Germline V lookup: CDR1 SGHKS, CDR2 YYEKEE (reference sequence). DNA for the CDR3: TGTGCCAGCAGCCCCACCGGGGTATGGAGGGGCGATCAGCCCCAGCATTTT. Its protein product is CASSPTGVWRGDQPQHF.

This clone has a single count. The V gene is TRBV5-1, the J gene TRBJ1-4; 8 bases are shared with TRBD1. Germline CDR1 SGHRS, CDR2 YFSETQ. The CDR3 extends over 15 amino acids. V lost 4 bases to trimming and J lost 6 bases; unmatched junction nucleotides: 8. CDR3 protein: CASSVGDRRYEKLFF. The DNA for the CDR3 is TGCGCCAGCAGCGTAGGGGACAGGAGATATGAAAAACTGTTTTTT.

V usage is TRBV6-6 and J usage is TRBJ2-7, with D unresolved. Germline V gene sequence: CDR1 MNHNY, CDR2 SVGAGI (reference sequence). The germline V and J ends were trimmed by 0 bases and 3 bases, with 12 bases remaining between them. This CDR3 contains 15 residues. Here the CDR3 DNA reads TGTGCCAGCAGTTACTCCCCCTCCGTGGGCTACGAGCAGTACTTC. Its translation is CASSYSPSVGYEQYF.

The J gene is TRBJ1-1, the V gene TRBV5-4; TRBD1 is a possible D gene (5 bases). V lost 4 bases and J 5 bases, leaving 15 bases between the germline ends. This CDR3 has 14 amino acids. Germline CDR1 is SGHNT and CDR2 is YYREEE (reference sequence). The CDR3 loop is CASSGAGGKTEAFF. CDR3 sequence (DNA): TGTGCCAGCAGCGGCGCCGGGGGAAAAACTGAAGCTTTCTTT.

The chain carries TRBV6-1 and TRBJ2-1, with TRBD2 identical over 11 bases. V dropped 11 bases and J dropped 7; count of bases not matched to a gene: 7. The CDR3 totals 13 residues. Per germline, CDR1 MNHNS and CDR2 SASEGT. The CDR3 loop reads CAGALAGGNEQFF. The CDR3 bases are TGTGCCGGGGCCCTAGCGGGAGGAAATGAGCAGTTCTTC.

This clone was observed a single time. The rearrangement joins TRBV18 to TRBJ2-3; no definite D call. Germline CDR1 KGHSH, CDR2 LQKENI. The V end was cut by 4 bases, the J end by 2 bases, with 10 bases between. CDR3 length equals 14 residues. The CDR3 nucleotides read TGTGCCAGCTCACTACAGATTAACACAGATACGCAGTATTTT. Amino acids: CASSLQINTDTQYF.